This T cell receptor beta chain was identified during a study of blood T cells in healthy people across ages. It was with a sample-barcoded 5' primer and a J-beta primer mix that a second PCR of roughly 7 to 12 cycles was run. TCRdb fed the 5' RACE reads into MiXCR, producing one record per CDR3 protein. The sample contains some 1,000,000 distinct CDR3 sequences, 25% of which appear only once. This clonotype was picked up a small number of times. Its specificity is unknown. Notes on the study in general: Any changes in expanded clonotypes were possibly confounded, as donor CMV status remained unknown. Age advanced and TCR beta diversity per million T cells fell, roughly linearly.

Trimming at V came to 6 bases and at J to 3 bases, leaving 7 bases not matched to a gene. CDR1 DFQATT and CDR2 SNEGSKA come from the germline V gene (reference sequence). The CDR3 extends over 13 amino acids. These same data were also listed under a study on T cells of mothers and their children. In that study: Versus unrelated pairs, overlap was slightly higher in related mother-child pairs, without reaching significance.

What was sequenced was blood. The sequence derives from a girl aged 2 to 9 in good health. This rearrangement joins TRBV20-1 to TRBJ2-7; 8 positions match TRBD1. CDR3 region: CSAKTGEVYEQYF. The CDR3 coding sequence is TGCAGTGCAAAGACAGGGGAAGTCTACGAGCAGTACTTC.